These 24 T cell receptor beta chains were sequenced from one sample in a study of control samples from healthy donors and cancer patients. Some clones are missing from TCRdb's copy, which holds only in-frame ones; the method was immunoSEQ multiplex PCR. The sample holds 350,000 to 450,000 clones, around nine tenths seen once. Sequencing was done on a sample of PBMCs. These receptors were obtained from a man between 40 and 49 years old with head and neck cancer.

The chain couples TRBV27 to TRBJ1-1; D ambiguous. The CDR3 is 15 residues long. Germline CDR1 reads MNHEY; CDR2 reads SMNVEV (reference sequence). Trimming left V 0 bases short and J 1 base short, with 9 bases between. The DNA of the CDR3 is TGTGCCAGCAGTTTATCCCGAACCGGGAACACTGAAGCTTTCTTT. Translation: CASSLSRTGNTEAFF.

This clone was seen once. The chain couples TRBV28 to TRBJ1-2, with D unresolved. V gave up 8 bases and J gave up 5 bases, with 6 bases separating them. CDR3 length equals 10 residues. Germline V gene sequence: CDR1 MDHEN, CDR2 SYDVKM. The CDR3 loop is CASSKYGYTF. The DNA of the CDR3 is TGTGCCAGCTCAAAATATGGCTACACCTTC.

A word on this clone: The junction shows a germline mismatch at one end, possibly a read error. The chain links TRBV18 to TRBJ1-3; TRBD1 is a possible D gene (5 bases). Per the germline V gene, CDR1 is KGHSH and CDR2 is LQKENI. The CDR3 loop spans 19 amino acids. The CDR3 DNA reads TGTGCCAGTTCACCGGCTGTTGGGGCGCAGGGTCTTTCTGGAAACACCATATATTTT. Amino acids: CASSPAVGAQGLSGNTIYF.

This clone has only one observation. CDR3 DNA sequence: TGTGCCAGCAGTTATGATGGTGTCGCTGATACGCAGTATTTT. Its translation is CASSYDGVADTQYF. V usage is TRBV6-5 and J usage is TRBJ2-3; no firm D call. This CDR3 spans 14 amino acids. Germline lookup yields CDR1 MNHEY and CDR2 SVGAGI. Trimming left V 3 bases short and J 6 bases short, with 13 bases between.

The sample holds a few counts of this clone. The chain joins TRBV7-2 to TRBJ2-2; no firm D call. The V end lost 1 base, the J end lost 0 bases, and 3 bases lay between the germline ends. CDR1 and CDR2 from the germline V gene are SGHTA and FQGNSA. The CDR3 length is 14 residues. DNA for the CDR3: TGTGCCAGCAGCTTAGTACCGAACACCGGGGAGCTGTTTTTT. Encoded protein: CASSLVPNTGELFF.

The V call is TRBV28, the J call TRBJ2-7; D uncertain. In germline, CDR1 is MDHEN, CDR2 SYDVKM. This CDR3 has 15 residues. V was cut by 2 bases and J by 5 bases, with 16 bases left in between. CDR3 residues: CASSLTTGLLHEQYF. The CDR3 DNA sequence: TGTGCCAGCAGTTTAACTACGGGCCTCCTCCACGAGCAGTACTTC. Filled out from reference TRBV28 and TRBJ2-7, the complete variable domain reads DVKVTQSSRYLVKRTGEKVFLECVQDMDHENMFWYRQDPGLGLRLIYFSYDVKMKEKGDIPEGYSVSREKKERFSLILESASTNQTSMYLCASSLTTGLLHEQYFGPGTRLTVT.

J is TRBJ2-7 and V is TRBV7-9; D is perhaps TRBD1 (6 bases). The germline V and J ends were trimmed by 2 bases and 3 bases, with 11 bases remaining between them. The CDR3 consists of 14 residues. Germline CDR1 and CDR2: SEHNR and FQNEAQ (reference sequence). The CDR3 protein is CASSLHREGYEQYF. In DNA, the CDR3 is TGTGCCAGCAGCTTACACAGGGAAGGCTACGAGCAGTACTTC.

This clone appeared a single time. This chain joins TRBV4-1 and TRBJ2-7, with TRBD2 as a possible D gene (6 bases). CDR3 length: 14 amino acids. Between the trimmed V and J ends, which lost 6 bases and 0 bases, there was a span of 12 bases. Germline V gene data show CDR1 as MGHRA and CDR2 as YSYEKL. CDR3 protein: CASRPVGGSYEQYF. The DNA for the CDR3 is TGCGCCAGCAGGCCAGTCGGGGGCTCCTACGAGCAGTACTTC.

Comment on this clone: The junction shows a germline mismatch at one end, possibly a read error. This rearrangement joins TRBV7-7 to TRBJ2-2, with 8 bases identical to TRBD1. CDR1 is SSHAT, CDR2 FNYEAQ, per germline (reference sequence). The length of the CDR3 is 14 residues. The CDR3: CASSFDRGTGELFF. The DNA of the CDR3 is TGTGCTAGCAGTTTCGACAGGGGCACCGGGGAGCTGTTTTTT.

This chain uses TRBV11-3 with TRBJ2-3; perhaps TRBD2 as D (6 bases). There are 17 residues in the CDR3. V was trimmed by 0 bases and J by 7 bases, leaving 20 bases between them. Germline V lookup: CDR1 SGHNT, CDR2 YENEEA. Here the CDR3 DNA reads TGTGCCAGCAGCTTAGAAGGAACTAGTTCCCTAGCGAATACGCAGTATTTT. Protein: CASSLEGTSSLANTQYF.

V gene TRBV6-4 combines with J gene TRBJ2-7, with 13 bases aligning to TRBD2. This CDR3 has 15 residues. Trimming at V came to 6 bases and at J to 6 bases, leaving 8 bases not matched to a gene. In germline, CDR1 is MRHNA, CDR2 SNTAGT. CDR3 loop: CASSPTSGRPSEQYF. CDR3 bases: TGTGCCAGCAGCCCGACTAGCGGGAGGCCCAGCGAGCAGTACTTC.

The rearrangement joins TRBV4-1 to TRBJ2-1; D gene ambiguous. The CDR3 runs 13 residues. V lost 0 bases, J lost 8 bases, and 8 bases lay in between. CDR1 is MGHRA and CDR2 is YSYEKL in the germline V gene. CDR3 amino acids: CASSQERRHEQFF. CDR3 sequence (DNA): TGCGCCAGCAGCCAAGAAAGACGCCATGAGCAGTTCTTC.

The rearrangement links TRBV7-9 to TRBJ2-4, with D perhaps TRBD2 (5 bases). CDR3 length equals 18 residues. Trimming stripped 6 bases from V and 1 base from J, with 22 bases between. Per the germline V gene, CDR1 is SEHNR and CDR2 is FQNEAQ (reference sequence). The CDR3 protein is CASSSTYLGSVAKNIQYF. The DNA of the CDR3 is TGTGCCAGCAGTTCCACCTACCTAGGGAGTGTGGCCAAAAACATTCAGTACTTC.

The chain uses TRBV30 and TRBJ1-1; D gene unclear. CDR3 length: 13 residues. Per the germline V gene, CDR1 is GTSNPN and CDR2 is SVGIG (reference sequence). Trimming took 2 bases from V and 1 from J, leaving 8 bases between them. For the CDR3, the DNA is TGTGCCTGGAGTCGGTCGTGGAACACTGAAGCTTTCTTT. Its protein is CAWSRSWNTEAFF.

This chain links TRBV11-2 with TRBJ1-1; weak D call: TRBD1 (5 bases). With 1 base removed from V and 10 bases from J, the gap between germline ends came to 25 bases. Germline values: CDR1 SGHAT, CDR2 FQNNGV. The CDR3 length is 17 residues. Here the CDR3 DNA reads TGTGCCAGCAGCTTAGCGGGAGGGGCCGAGGCTTTAGTGGGAGCTTTCTTT. It yields the protein CASSLAGGAEALVGAFF.

The chain recombines TRBV6-5 with TRBJ2-7; D call uncertain. V lost 8 bases, J lost 9 bases, and 11 bases lay in between. In germline, CDR1 is MNHEY, CDR2 SVGAGI. This CDR3 is built from 10 residues. The CDR3 loop reads CASGLSVQYF. Written as DNA, the CDR3 is TGTGCCAGCGGCCTATCGGTGCAGTACTTC.

This sequence joins TRBV18 and TRBJ2-1; weak D call: TRBD1 (6 bases). The V and J ends lost 5 bases and 0 bases respectively, with 11 bases between them. This CDR3 has 15 residues. CDR1 KGHSH and CDR2 LQKENI come from the germline V gene. Here the CDR3 reads CASSEDRSSYNEQFF. The CDR3 DNA is TGTGCCAGCTCAGAGGACAGAAGCTCCTACAATGAGCAGTTCTTC.

V and J are TRBV29-1 and TRBJ1-6; D is possibly TRBD1 (5 bases). Germline assignment: CDR1 SQVTM and CDR2 ANQGSEA. The CDR3 contains 12 residues. This chain's CDR3 is CGAGELNSPLHF. The CDR3 DNA reads as TGCGGCGCGGGGGAGCTCAATTCACCCCTCCACTTT.

The sample holds a few counts of this clone. The chain joins TRBV6-5 to TRBJ1-1, with TRBD1 as a possible D gene (5 bases). The CDR3 is made up of 14 amino acids. V lost 10 bases, J lost 1 base, and 16 bases lay in between. CDR1 is MNHEY and CDR2 is SVGAGI in the germline V gene. The CDR3 nucleotides read TGTGCCAACACAGAGACCGGGGGGAACACTGAAGCTTTCTTT. Translating gives CANTETGGNTEAFF.

V usage is TRBV7-9 and J usage is TRBJ2-3; D gene ambiguous. With 1 base removed from V and 1 base from J, the gap between germline ends came to 12 bases. The CDR3 covers 16 residues. CDR1 SEHNR and CDR2 FQNEAQ come from the germline V gene (reference sequence). The CDR3 here is CASSLDRPQGTDTQYF. The CDR3 coding sequence is TGTGCCAGCAGCTTAGATAGGCCCCAGGGCACAGATACGCAGTATTTT.

The rearrangement joins TRBV30 to TRBJ1-2; D possibly corresponds to TRBD1 (6 bases). The CDR3 spans 16 residues. The V end lost 2 bases, the J end lost 8 bases, and 24 bases lay between the germline ends. Germline values: CDR1 GTSNPN, CDR2 SVGIG (reference sequence). Here the CDR3 DNA reads TGTGCCTGGAGTCCCCAACGACGGGAATGGGGGCAGGGCTACACCTTC. Its translation is CAWSPQRREWGQGYTF. The variable domain in full, with the rest retrieved from reference TRBV30 and TRBJ1-2, is SQTIHQWPATLVQPVGSPLSLECTVEGTSNPNLYWYRQAAGRGLQLLFYSVGIGQISSEVPQNLSASRPQDRQFILSSKKLLLSDSGFYLCAWSPQRREWGQGYTFGSGTRLTVV.

The chain recombines TRBV27 with TRBJ2-4; D gene uncertain. The CDR3 has 18 amino acids. With 0 bases removed from V and 9 bases from J, the gap between germline ends came to 24 bases. Germline assignment: CDR1 MNHEY and CDR2 SMNVEV (reference sequence). The CDR3 DNA reads TGTGCCAGCAGTTTATCGTTTGGGGTCGGAAAGACTGCCGGCATTCAGTACTTC. This sequence encodes CASSLSFGVGKTAGIQYF.

The V call is TRBV28, the J call TRBJ2-7; D unresolved. The V gene lost 3 bases and the J gene lost 3 bases, with 6 bases spanning the gap. Germline V gene lookup returns CDR1 MDHEN and CDR2 SYDVKM. CDR3 length: 12 residues. CDR3 sequence: CASSFLHYEQYF. The CDR3 DNA reads TGTGCCAGCAGTTTCCTTCACTACGAGCAGTACTTC.

This clone was found once. The junction and the germline gene differ at one end; a read error may be behind it. The J gene is TRBJ1-6, the V gene TRBV6-1, with 7 bases lining up with TRBD1. The CDR3 totals 14 residues. The germline CDR1 and CDR2 sequences are MNHNS and SASEGT. The CDR3 bases are TGTGCCAGCAGCGAAGGACAGGATAATTCACCCCTCCACTTT. It encodes CASSEGQDNSPLHF.